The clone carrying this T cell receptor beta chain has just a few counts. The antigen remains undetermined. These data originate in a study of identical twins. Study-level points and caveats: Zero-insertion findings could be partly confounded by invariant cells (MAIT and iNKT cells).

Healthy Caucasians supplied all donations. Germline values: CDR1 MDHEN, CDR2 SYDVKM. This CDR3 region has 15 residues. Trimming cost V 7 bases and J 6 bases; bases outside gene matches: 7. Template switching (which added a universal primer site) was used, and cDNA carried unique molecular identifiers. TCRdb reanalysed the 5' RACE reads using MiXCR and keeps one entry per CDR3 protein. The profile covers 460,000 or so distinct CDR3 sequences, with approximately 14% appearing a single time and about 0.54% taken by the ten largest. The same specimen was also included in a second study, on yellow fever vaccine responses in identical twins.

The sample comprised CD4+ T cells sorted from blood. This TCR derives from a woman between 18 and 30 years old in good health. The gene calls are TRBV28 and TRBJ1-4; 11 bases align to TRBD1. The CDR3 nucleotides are TGTGCCAGCAACGGTATGGGACAGGGGGATGAAAAACTGTTTTTT. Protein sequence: CASNGMGQGDEKLFF.